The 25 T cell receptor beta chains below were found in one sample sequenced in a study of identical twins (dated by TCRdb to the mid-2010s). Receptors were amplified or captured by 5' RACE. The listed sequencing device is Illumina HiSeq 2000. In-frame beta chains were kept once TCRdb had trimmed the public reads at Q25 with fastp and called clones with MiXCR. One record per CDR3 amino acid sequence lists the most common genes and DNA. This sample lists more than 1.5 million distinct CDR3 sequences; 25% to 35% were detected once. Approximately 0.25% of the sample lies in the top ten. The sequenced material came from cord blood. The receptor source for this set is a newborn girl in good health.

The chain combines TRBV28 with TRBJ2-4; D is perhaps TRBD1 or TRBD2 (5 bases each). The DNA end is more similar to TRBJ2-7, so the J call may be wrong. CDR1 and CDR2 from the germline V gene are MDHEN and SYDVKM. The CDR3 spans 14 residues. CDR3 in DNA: TGTGCCAGCAGTTCTGGGACGGCCATGGACGAGCAGTACTTC. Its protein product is CASSSGTAMDEQYF.

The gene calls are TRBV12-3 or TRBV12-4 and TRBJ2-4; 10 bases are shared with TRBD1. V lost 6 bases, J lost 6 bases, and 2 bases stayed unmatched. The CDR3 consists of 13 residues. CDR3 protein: CASRRTGGNIQYF. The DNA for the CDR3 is TGTGCCAGCAGGCGGACAGGGGGAAACATTCAGTACTTC.

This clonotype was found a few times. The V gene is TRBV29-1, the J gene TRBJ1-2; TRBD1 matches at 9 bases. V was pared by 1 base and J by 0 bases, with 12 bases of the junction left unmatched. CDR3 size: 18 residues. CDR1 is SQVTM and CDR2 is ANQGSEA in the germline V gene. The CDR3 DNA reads TGCAGCGTTGAAGTTGGGGGACAGGGCCGATTTCCTAACTATGGCTACACCTTC. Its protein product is CSVEVGGQGRFPNYGYTF.

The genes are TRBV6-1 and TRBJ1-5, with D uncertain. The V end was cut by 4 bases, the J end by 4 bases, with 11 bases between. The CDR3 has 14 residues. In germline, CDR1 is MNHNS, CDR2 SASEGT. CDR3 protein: CASSGDHLNQPQHF. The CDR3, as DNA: TGTGCCAGCAGTGGCGACCATCTTAATCAGCCCCAGCATTTT.

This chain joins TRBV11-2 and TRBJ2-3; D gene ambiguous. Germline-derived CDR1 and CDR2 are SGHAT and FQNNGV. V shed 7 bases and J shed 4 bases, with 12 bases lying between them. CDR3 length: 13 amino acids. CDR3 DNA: TGTGCCAGCAACCAAAACGACCCAGATACGCAGTATTTT. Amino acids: CASNQNDPDTQYF. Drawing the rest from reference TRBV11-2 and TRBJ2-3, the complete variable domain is EAGVAQSPRYKIIEKRQSVAFWCNPISGHATLYWYQQILGQGPKLLIQFQNNGVVDDSQLPKDRFSAERLKGVDSTLKIQPAKLEDSAVYLCASNQNDPDTQYFGPGTRLTVL.

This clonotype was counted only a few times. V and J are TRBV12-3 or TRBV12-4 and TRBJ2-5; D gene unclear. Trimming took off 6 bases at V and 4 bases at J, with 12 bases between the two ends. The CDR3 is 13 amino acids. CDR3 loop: CASSEGRIETQYF. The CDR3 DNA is TGTGCCAGCAGCGAAGGACGGATAGAGACCCAGTACTTC.

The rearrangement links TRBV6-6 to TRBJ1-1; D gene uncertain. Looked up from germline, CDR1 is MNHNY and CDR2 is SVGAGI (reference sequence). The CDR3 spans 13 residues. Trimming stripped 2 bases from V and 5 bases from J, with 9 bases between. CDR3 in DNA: TGTGCCAGCAGTTACGTCAGGAGTACTGAAGCTTTCTTT. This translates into CASSYVRSTEAFF.

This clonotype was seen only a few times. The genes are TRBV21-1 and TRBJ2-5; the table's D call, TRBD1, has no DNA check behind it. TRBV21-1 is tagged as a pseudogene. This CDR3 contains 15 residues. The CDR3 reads CASSTRQALQETQYF. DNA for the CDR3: TGTGCCAGCAGCACTAGACAGGCCCTCCAAGAGACCCAGTACTTC.

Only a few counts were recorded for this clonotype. The CDR3 is CSAEVAGGTEAFF. The CDR3 region has the DNA TGCAGCGCCGAAGTAGCAGGGGGCACTGAAGCTTTCTTT. The rearrangement joins TRBV29-1 to TRBJ1-1; 7 bases line up with TRBD1. This CDR3 spans 13 amino acids. J gave up 4 bases and V 7 bases, and 9 bases lay outside the gene matches. CDR1 is SQVTM, CDR2 ANQGSEA, per germline.

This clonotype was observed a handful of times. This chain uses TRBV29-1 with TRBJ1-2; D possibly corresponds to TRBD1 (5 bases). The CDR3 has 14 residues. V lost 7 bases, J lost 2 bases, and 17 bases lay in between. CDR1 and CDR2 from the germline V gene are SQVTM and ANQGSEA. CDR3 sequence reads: CSALLGWGNYGYTF. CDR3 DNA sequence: TGCAGCGCCCTCCTTGGATGGGGGAACTATGGCTACACCTTC.

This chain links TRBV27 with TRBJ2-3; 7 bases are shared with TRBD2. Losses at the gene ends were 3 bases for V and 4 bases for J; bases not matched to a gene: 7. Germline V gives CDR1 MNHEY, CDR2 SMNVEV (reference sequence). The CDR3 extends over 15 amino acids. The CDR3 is CASSLQRGNADTQYF. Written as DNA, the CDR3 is TGTGCCAGCAGTTTGCAGCGGGGTAACGCAGATACGCAGTATTTT.

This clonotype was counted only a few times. Written as DNA, the CDR3 is TGCGCCAGCAGCTTGGGTGCGGGGGCCGTTGAGCAGTTCTTC. Translation gives CASSLGAGAVEQFF. This chain connects TRBV5-1 to TRBJ2-1, with a weak D call TRBD2 (7 bases). From germline, CDR1 is SGHRS and CDR2 YFSETQ. This CDR3 is built from 14 residues. Trimming shortened V by 0 bases and J by 9 bases, and 13 bases separated the two germline ends.

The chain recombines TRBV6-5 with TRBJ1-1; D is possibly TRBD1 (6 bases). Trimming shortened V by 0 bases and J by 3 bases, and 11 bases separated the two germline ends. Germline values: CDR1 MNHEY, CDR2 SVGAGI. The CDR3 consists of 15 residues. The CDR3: CASSYSYREDTEAFF. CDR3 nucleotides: TGTGCCAGCAGTTACTCGTACAGGGAGGACACTGAAGCTTTCTTT.

The CDR3 loop is CARPTTRGRLAGGFPYEQYF. The CDR3, as DNA: TGCGCCAGGCCCACGACCAGGGGGAGACTAGCGGGAGGTTTTCCCTACGAGCAGTACTTC. The chain combines TRBV10-1 with TRBJ2-7; 13 bases fit TRBD2. In germline, CDR1 is WNHNN, CDR2 SYGVQD (reference sequence). The CDR3 covers 20 residues. J was trimmed by 2 bases and V by 9 bases; bases with no gene match: 22.

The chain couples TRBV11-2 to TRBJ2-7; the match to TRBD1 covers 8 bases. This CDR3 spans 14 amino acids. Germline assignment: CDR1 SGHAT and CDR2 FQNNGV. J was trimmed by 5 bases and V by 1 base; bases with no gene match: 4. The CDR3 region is CASSLGAGGHEQYF. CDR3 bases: TGTGCCAGCAGCTTAGGGGCAGGGGGCCACGAGCAGTACTTC. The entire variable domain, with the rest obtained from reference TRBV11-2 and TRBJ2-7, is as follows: EAGVAQSPRYKIIEKRQSVAFWCNPISGHATLYWYQQILGQGPKLLIQFQNNGVVDDSQLPKDRFSAERLKGVDSTLKIQPAKLEDSAVYLCASSLGAGGHEQYFGPGTRLTVT.

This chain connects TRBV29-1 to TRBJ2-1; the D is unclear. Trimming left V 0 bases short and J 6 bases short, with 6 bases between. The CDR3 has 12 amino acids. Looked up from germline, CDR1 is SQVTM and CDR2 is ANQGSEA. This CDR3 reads CSVEDRANEQFF. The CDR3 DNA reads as TGCAGCGTTGAAGATCGGGCCAATGAGCAGTTCTTC.

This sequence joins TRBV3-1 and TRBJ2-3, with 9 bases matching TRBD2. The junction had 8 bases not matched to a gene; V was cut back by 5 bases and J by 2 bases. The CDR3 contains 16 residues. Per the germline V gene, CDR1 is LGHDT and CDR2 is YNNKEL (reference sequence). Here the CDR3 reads CASSDRLAVYTDTQYF. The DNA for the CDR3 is TGTGCCAGCAGCGACCGACTAGCGGTCTACACAGATACGCAGTATTTT.

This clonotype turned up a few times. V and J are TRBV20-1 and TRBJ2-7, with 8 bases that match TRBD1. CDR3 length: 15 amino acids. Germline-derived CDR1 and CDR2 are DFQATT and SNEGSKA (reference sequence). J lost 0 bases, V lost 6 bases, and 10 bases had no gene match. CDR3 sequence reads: CSASQGQGSSYEQYF. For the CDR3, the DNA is TGCAGTGCCTCACAAGGACAGGGCTCCTCCTACGAGCAGTACTTC.

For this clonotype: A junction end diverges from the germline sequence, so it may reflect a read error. Here the CDR3 DNA reads TGTGCCAGCAGTTACTCGGGGCCTACTTCCTACAATGAGCGGTTCTTC. Amino acids: CASSYSGPTSYNERFF. J is TRBJ2-1 and V is TRBV6-6; TRBD1 is a possible D gene (5 bases). CDR3 length: 16 residues. Germline-derived CDR1 and CDR2 are MNHNY and SVGAGI (reference sequence).

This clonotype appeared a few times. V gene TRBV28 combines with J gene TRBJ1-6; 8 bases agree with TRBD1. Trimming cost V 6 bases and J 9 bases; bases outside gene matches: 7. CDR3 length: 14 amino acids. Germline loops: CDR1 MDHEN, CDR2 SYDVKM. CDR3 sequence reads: CASRPGQAGSPLHF. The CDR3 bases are TGTGCCAGCAGACCGGGACAGGCAGGTTCACCCCTCCACTTT.

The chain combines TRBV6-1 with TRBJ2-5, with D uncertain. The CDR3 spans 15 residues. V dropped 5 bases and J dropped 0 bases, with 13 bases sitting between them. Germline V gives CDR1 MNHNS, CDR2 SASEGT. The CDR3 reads CASSRNRLHQETQYF. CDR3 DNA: TGTGCCAGCAGTAGGAACCGTCTTCACCAAGAGACCCAGTACTTC.

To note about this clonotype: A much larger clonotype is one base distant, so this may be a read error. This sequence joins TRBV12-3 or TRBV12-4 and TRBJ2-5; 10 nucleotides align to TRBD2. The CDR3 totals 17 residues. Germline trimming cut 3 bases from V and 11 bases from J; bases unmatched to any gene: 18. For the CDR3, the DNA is TGTGCCAGCAGTTTCCCTAGCGGGAGATCCCGGAGCAATGAGCAGTACTTC. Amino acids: CASSFPSGRSRSNEQYF.

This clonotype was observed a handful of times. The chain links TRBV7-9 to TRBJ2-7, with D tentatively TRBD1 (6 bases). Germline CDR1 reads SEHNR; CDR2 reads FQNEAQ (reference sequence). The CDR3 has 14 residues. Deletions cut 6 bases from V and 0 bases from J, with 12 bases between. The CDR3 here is CASRQGNGSYEQYF. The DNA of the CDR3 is TGTGCCAGCAGACAGGGTAATGGCTCCTACGAGCAGTACTTC.

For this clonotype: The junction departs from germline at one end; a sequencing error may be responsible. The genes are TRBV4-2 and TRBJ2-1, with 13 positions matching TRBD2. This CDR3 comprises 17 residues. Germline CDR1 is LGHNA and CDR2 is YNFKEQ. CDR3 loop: CTSSQGLAGASYNEQFF. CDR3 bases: TGTACCAGCAGCCAAGGACTAGCGGGGGCCTCATACAATGAGCAGTTCTTC.

This CDR3 is CASSPLDQDTQYF. In DNA form, the CDR3 reads TGTGCCAGCAGTCCCCTCGATCAAGATACGCAGTATTTT. The chain uses TRBV27 and TRBJ2-3; D is uncertain. Germline-derived CDR1 and CDR2 are MNHEY and SMNVEV (reference sequence). Trimming left V 5 bases short and J 5 bases short, with 11 bases between. This CDR3 region has 13 residues.